The source of this T cell receptor beta chain is a study of shared clonotypes between healthy human individuals. Study-wide results and caveats: The diversity represented, both genetic and in exposure history, was limited by few donors.

Clones were read by immunoSEQ multiplex PCR, and TCRdb kept only the in-frame ones, dropping some. The profile shows 2 million to 2.5 million clones, 93% of them singletons. Germline V gene lookup returns CDR1 SGHAT and CDR2 FQNNGV. The CDR3 contains 11 residues. The germline V and J ends were trimmed by 3 bases and 8 bases, with 7 bases remaining between them. Donors comprised healthy HIV-negative adults lacking recent acute infections or vaccinations. This clone occurred a few times. As yet, its antigen is unknown. This clonotype was obtained from a man younger than 30 in good health. Some clones in this sample may be carry-over from other donors' samples. Material: naive CD4+ T cells from PBMCs. As to subset: CD45RA+ positively selected. This rearrangement joins TRBV11-2 to TRBJ1-1; D is unresolved. The CDR3 here is CASSLGGEAFF. CDR3 sequence (DNA): TGTGCCAGCAGCTTGGGCGGAGAAGCTTTCTTT. The complete variable domain, with remaining parts taken from reference TRBV11-2 and TRBJ1-1, reads EAGVAQSPRYKIIEKRQSVAFWCNPISGHATLYWYQQILGQGPKLLIQFQNNGVVDDSQLPKDRFSAERLKGVDSTLKIQPAKLEDSAVYLCASSLGGEAFFGQGTRLTVV.